This record looks at one T cell receptor (beta chain) sequence and its context. Its antigen is still unknown. No base quality values were provided; no much bigger clone lies one nucleotide off. The data were obtained in a study of CD8 T cells in Susac syndrome (dated by TCRdb to the late 2010s). Regarding the complete study: The study used repertoire sequencing to test whether antigen drove CD8+ T cell activation and differentiation in Susac syndrome. The clonality of the CD8+ T cell repertoire was compared across approximately 12 healthy donors, about 14 Susac syndrome patients and under 18 multiple sclerosis patients. Study-wide conclusions, independent of this receptor: The TCR sequencing and HLA analysis was acknowledged to have included a relatively small number of individuals.

High-throughput TCR beta sequencing profiled peripheral blood CD8+ and CD4+ T cells from healthy donors, Susac syndrome patients and multiple sclerosis patients. The multiple sclerosis controls were treatment-naive patients who had stable or active relapsing-remitting disease and met the revised McDonald criteria. CD8+ TEMRA cells were enriched by FACS, while bulk CD8+ and CD4+ T cells were purified by magnetic negative isolation. Blood was collected in EDTA tubes and processed within 24 hours, with PBMCs isolated through density gradient centrifugation. PBMCs intended for TCR sequencing were cryopreserved in liquid nitrogen and were subsequently thawed in a 37 degrees C water bath. Purity of sorted or isolated CD4+, CD8+ and CD8+ TEMRA cells was at least 90%. RNA was extracted using the RNeasy kit, and about 0.45 to 1 microgram was reverse transcribed with random hexamers. The immunoSEQ multiplex PCR assay, covering 54 Vbeta and 13 Jbeta segments, was used to amplify TCR beta CDR3 regions. PCR amplification bias was corrected by using a synthetic template baseline for primer optimization and computational correction. As for the authors' bioinformatics: Only productive sequences were kept, with reads annotated to V, D and J genes according to IMGT and analyzed in immunoSEQ Analyzer. Clonality was computed as one minus Shannon entropy normalized by log2 of the number of productive unique sequences. Public and private clones were assessed among the 100 most prevalent clones of each patient and control. Susac-specific clones were defined as absent from healthy and MS cohorts, around 980 published viral clones and other ImmuneACCESS disease sequences. Using fastp at Q25 and MiXCR, TCRdb reprocessed the public reads and kept productive beta chains. Every entry covers one CDR3 protein and lists the most common genes and DNA from its rows. These V and J calls derive from TCRdb rather than the authors' analysis. Recorded for this sample are 250,000 to 300,000 distinct CDR3 sequences; 70% to 90% of them occurred a single time. The leading ten clones occupy roughly 0.17% of the sample.

Trimming accounts for 5 bases at V and 5 bases at J, while the number of junction bases matched to no gene is 5. Measured from the cysteine to the phenylalanine, the CDR3 is 14 residues long. The DNA shown is the 42-base CDR3, in frame from base 1. In the germline V gene (reference sequence), CDR1 corresponds to PRHDT and CDR2 to FYEKMQ. Sequencing was done on a sample of CD8+ T cells from PBMCs. The TCR sequence derives from a human donor with multiple sclerosis. The rearranged chain carries TRBV13 and TRBJ2-1, with 8 bases in between that match TRBD1. The DNA sequence follows: TGTGCCAGCAGCCCGGGACAGGCTGACAATGAGCAGTTCTTC. Its coded protein is CASSPGQADNEQFF.